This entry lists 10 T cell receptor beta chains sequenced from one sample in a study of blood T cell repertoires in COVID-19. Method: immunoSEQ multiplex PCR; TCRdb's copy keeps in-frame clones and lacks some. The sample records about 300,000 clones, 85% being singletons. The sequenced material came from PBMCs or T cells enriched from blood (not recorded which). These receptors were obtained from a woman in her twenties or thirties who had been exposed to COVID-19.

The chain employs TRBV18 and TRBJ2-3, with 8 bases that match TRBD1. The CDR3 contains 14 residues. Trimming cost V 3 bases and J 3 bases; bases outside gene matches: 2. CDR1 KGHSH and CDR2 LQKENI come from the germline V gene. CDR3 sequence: CASSPGQGTDTQYF. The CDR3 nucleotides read TGTGCCAGCTCACCCGGACAGGGTACAGATACGCAGTATTTT.

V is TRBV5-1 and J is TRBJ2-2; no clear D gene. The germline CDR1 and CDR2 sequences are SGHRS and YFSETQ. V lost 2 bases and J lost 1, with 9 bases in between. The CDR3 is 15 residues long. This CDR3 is CASSLGELNTGELFF. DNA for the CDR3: TGCGCCAGCAGCTTAGGAGAGCTGAACACCGGGGAGCTGTTTTTT.

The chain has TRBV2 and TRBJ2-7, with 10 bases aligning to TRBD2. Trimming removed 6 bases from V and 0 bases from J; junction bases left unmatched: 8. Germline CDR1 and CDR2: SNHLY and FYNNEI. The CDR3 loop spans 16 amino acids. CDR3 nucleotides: TGTGCCAGCAGACTAGCGGGGAACCTTTACTCCTACGAGCAGTACTTC. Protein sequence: CASRLAGNLYSYEQYF.

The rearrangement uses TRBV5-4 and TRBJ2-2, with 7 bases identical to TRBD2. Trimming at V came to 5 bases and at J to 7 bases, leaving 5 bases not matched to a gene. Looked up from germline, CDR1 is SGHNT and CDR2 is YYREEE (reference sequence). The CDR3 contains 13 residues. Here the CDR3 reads CASRAGYSGELFF. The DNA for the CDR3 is TGTGCCAGCAGAGCGGGGTATAGCGGGGAGCTGTTTTTT.

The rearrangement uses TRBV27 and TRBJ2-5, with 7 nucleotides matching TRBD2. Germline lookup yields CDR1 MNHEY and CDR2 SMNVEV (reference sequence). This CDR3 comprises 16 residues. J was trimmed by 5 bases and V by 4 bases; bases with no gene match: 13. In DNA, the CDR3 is TGTGCCAGCAGTTCTCTTCTCGTGGGAGGGTCCGAGACCCAGTACTTC. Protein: CASSSLLVGGSETQYF.

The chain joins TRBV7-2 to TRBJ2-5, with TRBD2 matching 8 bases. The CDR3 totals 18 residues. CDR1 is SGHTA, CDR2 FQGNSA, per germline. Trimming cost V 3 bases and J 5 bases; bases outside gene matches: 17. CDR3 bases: TGTGCCAGCAGCTTTAATCGCGGGGGGCCCCAATCGATTGAGACCCAGTACTTC. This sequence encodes CASSFNRGGPQSIETQYF.

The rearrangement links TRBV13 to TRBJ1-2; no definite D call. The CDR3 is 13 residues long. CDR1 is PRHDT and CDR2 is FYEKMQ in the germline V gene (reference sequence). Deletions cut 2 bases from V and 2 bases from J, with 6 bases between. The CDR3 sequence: CASSLRENYGYTF. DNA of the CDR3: TGTGCCAGCAGCTTAAGGGAGAACTATGGCTACACCTTC.

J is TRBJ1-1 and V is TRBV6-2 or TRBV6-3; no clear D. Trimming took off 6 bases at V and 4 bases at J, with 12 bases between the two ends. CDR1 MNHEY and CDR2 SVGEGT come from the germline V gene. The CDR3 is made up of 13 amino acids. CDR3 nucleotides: TGTGCCAGCAGCTCAGCGGGGTCCACTGAAGCTTTCTTT. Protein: CASSSAGSTEAFF.

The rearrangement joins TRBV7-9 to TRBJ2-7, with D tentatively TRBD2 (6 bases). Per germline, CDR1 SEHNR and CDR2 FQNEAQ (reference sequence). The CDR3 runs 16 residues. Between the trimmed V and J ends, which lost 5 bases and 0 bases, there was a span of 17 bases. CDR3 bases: TGTGCCAGCAGCGTTGACGAAGCGGGCCGCTCCTACGAGCAGTACTTC. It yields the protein CASSVDEAGRSYEQYF.

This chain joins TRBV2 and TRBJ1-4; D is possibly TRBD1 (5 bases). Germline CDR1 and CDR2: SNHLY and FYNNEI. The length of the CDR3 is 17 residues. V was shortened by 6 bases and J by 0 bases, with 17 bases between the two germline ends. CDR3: CASSLRGGAATNEKLFF. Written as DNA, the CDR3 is TGTGCCAGCAGCTTGCGCGGCGGGGCCGCAACTAATGAAAAACTGTTTTTT.